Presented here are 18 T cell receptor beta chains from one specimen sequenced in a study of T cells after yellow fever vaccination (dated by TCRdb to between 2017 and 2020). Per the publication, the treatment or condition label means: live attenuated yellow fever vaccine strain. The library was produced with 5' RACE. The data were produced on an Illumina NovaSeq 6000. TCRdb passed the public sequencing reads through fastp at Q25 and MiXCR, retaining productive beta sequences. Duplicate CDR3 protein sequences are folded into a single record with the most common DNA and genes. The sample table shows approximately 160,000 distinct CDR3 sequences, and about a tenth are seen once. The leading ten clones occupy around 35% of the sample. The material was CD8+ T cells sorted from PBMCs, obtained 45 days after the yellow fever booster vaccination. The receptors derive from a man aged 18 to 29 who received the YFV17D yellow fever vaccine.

Here the CDR3 DNA reads TGCGCCAGCAGCCAAACCACGGGGACACTAGCGGGGGCGGGGGATACGCAGTATTTT. The encoded protein is CASSQTTGTLAGAGDTQYF. The rearrangement uses TRBV4-1 and TRBJ2-3, with 11 positions matching TRBD2. The CDR3 has 19 residues. After removal of 2 bases from V and 6 bases from J, the junction contained 16 bases not matched to a gene. Germline lookup yields CDR1 MGHRA and CDR2 YSYEKL.

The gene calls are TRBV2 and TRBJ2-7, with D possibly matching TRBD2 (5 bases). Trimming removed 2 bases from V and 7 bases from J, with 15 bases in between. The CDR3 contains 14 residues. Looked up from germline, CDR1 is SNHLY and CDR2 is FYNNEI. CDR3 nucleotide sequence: TGTGCCAGCAGTGAAAGGTTCCGGTCGGGGGAGCAGTACGTC. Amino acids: CASSERFRSGEQYV.

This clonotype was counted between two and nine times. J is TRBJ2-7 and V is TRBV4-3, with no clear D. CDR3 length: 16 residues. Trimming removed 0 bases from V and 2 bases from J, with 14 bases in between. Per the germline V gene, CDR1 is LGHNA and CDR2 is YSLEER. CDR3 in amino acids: CASSQEYPVITYEQYF. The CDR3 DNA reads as TGCGCCAGCAGCCAAGAGTACCCCGTGATTACCTACGAGCAGTACTTC.

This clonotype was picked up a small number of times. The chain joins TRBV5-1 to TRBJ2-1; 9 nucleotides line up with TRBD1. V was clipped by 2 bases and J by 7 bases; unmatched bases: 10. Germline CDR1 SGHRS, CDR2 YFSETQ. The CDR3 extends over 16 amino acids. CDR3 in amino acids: CASSFTGGGAGNEQFF. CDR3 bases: TGCGCCAGCAGCTTCACAGGGGGCGGGGCCGGGAATGAGCAGTTCTTC.

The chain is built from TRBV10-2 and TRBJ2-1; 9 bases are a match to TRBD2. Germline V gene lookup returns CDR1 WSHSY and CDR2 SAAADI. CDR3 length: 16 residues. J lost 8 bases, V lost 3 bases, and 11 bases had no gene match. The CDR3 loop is CASSEGSLAGTDEQFF. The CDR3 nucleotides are TGCGCCAGCAGTGAAGGTAGTCTAGCGGGAACAGATGAGCAGTTCTTC.

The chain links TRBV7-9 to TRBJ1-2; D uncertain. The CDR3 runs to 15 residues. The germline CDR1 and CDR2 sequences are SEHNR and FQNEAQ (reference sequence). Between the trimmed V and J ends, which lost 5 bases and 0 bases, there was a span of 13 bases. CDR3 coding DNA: TGTGCCAGCAGCCCCACTAACAGTGCTAACTATGGCTACACCTTC. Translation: CASSPTNSANYGYTF.

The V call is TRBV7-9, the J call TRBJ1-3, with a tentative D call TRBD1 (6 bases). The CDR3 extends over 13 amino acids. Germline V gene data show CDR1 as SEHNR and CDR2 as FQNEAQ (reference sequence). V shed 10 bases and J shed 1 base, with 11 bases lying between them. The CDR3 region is CATGQPSGNTIYF. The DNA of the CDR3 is TGTGCCACAGGACAGCCTTCTGGAAACACCATATATTTT.

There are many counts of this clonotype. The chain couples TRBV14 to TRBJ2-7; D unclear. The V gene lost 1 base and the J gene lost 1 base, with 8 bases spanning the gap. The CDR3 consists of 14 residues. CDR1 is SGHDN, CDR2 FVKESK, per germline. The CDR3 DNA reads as TGTGCCAGCAGCCAAGCTATGAGATCCTACGAGCAGTACTTC. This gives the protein CASSQAMRSYEQYF.

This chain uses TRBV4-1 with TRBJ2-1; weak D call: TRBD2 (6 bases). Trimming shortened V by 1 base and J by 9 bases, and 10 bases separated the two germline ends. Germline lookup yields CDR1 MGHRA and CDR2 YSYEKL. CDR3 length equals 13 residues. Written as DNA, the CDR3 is TGCGCCAGCAGCCAAGTGGCGGGGAGTGAGCAGTTCTTC. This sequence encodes CASSQVAGSEQFF.

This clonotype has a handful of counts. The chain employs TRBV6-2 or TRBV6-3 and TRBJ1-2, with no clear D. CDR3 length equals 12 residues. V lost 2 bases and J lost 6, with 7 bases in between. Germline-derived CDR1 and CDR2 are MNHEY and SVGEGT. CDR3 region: CASSYGLNGYTF. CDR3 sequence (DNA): TGTGCCAGCAGTTACGGACTGAATGGCTACACCTTC.

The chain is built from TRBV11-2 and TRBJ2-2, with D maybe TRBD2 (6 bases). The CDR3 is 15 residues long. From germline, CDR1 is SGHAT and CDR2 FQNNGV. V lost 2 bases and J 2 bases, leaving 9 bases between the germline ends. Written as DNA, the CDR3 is TGTGCCAGCAGCTTATGGGACTCCAACACCGGGGAGCTGTTTTTT. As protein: CASSLWDSNTGELFF.

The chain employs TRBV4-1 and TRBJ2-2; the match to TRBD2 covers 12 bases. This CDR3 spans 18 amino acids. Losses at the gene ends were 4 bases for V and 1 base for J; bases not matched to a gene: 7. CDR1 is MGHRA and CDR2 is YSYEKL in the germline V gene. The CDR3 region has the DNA TGCGCCAGCAGCCCCCGACTAGCGGGGGCGAAGAACACCGGGGAGCTGTTTTTT. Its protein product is CASSPRLAGAKNTGELFF.

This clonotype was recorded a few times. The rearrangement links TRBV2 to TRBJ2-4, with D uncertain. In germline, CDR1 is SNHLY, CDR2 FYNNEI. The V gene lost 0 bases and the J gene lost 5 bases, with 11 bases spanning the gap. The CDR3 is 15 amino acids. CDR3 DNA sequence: TGTGCCAGCAGTGAAGCCTGGGTTAGTCAAAACATTCAGTACTTC. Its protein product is CASSEAWVSQNIQYF. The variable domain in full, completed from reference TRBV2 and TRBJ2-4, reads EPEVTQTPSHQVTQMGQEVILRCVPISNHLYFYWYRQILGQKVEFLVSFYNNEISEKSEIFDDQFSVERPDGSNFTLKIRSTKLEDSAMYFCASSEAWVSQNIQYFGAGTRLSVL.

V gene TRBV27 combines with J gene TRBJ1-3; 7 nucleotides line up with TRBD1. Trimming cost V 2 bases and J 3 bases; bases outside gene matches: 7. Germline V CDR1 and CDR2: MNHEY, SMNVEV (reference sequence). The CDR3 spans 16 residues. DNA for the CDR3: TGTGCCAGCAGTTTAAAGGGACAGATAATTGGAAACACCATATATTTT. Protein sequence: CASSLKGQIIGNTIYF.

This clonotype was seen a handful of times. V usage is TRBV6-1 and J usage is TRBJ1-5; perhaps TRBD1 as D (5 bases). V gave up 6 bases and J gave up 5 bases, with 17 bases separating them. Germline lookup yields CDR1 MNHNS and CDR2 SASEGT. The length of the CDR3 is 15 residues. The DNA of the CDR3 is TGTGCCAGCAGAGGAGCGGAGGACACCGATCAGCCCCAGCATTTT. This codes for CASRGAEDTDQPQHF.

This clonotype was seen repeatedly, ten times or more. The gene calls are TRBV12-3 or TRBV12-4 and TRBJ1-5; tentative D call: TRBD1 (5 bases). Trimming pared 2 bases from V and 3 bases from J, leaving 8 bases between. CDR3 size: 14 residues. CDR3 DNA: TGTGCCAGCAGTTTAAGGGGCCTCAATCAGCCCCAGCATTTT. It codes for CASSLRGLNQPQHF.

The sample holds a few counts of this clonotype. CDR3 loop: CSARDRGGYNEQFF. Here the CDR3 DNA reads TGCAGTGCGCGGGACAGGGGGGGATACAATGAGCAGTTCTTC. The gene calls are TRBV20-1 and TRBJ2-1, with 11 nucleotides matching TRBD1. Germline V CDR1 and CDR2: DFQATT, SNEGSKA (reference sequence). V lost 6 bases, J lost 4 bases, and 5 bases stayed unmatched. The CDR3 is made up of 14 amino acids.

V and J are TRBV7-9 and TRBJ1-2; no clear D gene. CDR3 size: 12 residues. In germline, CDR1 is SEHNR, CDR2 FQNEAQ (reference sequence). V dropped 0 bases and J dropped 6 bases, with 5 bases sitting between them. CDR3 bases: TGTGCCAGCAGCTTAGCCTCAGATGGCTACACCTTC. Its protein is CASSLASDGYTF.